Listed here is a single T cell receptor (beta chain). The limits of the CDR3 on the DNA are not certain, so only TCRdb's listed CDR3 is given. These data come from a study of blood T cell repertoires in COVID-19. Across the study: PBMCs, B-cell-depleted T cells, or T cells were the source of the cDNA or gDNA that made up the material.

Seattle-derived patients entered the study during active infection and were followed longitudinally. Authors' processing steps: Amplifying reference gene primers gave estimates of nucleated cell counts. TCRdb's table, derived via immunoSEQ multiplex PCR, lists solely in-frame clones and lacks some. The D gene and trimming were derived from the DNA, and the V and J assignments and clone size from that table. The sample has fewer than 450,000 clones; roughly 88% are singletons. Per the germline V gene, CDR1 is MNHEY and CDR2 is SVGAGI. With termini counted, the CDR3 has 12 amino acids. The gene calls are TRBV6-5 and TRBJ1-5. The material sequenced was peripheral blood. The TCR comes from a woman aged 45-65 years with COVID-19, enrolled during active disease. CDR3 amino acids: CASSSSRQPQHF.